This T cell receptor beta chain was recorded in a study of cytomegalovirus exposure and HLA in healthy donors (dated by TCRdb to the late 2010s). Context from the whole study: An earlier analysis of roughly 500 of the donors reported 276 Gb of sequence data and roughly 120 million unique TCR beta sequences obtained from 150 million to 200 million T cells. Typing coverage differed by locus: A, B, C, DRB1 and DQB1 were typed in roughly 620-640 donors, DQA1 in 500 to 550, DPA1 in approximately 600, and DPB1 in approximately 450. HLA typing included class I and class II loci at four-digit resolution. An early release that covered some 630 HLA-typed donors contained approximately 300 gigabases of sequencing data and approximately 85 million unique TCR sequences. Donor age, sex, ethnicity and CMV serostatus were collected together with the repertoire data. An earlier analysis of approximately 630 of the donors applied high-throughput TCR beta sequencing to assess whether each TCR beta V gene segment acted as functional or pseudogenic. Among 350 to 400 genotyped donors of the cohort, an average of around 240,000 unique TCR beta nucleotide sequences were sequenced per donor, approximately 20% of them non-productive. Four or five DR-DQ haplotypes were handled as single units for association and clustering, since linkage in the cohort was strong. In addition to the first cohort of about 650 subjects, a separate validation cohort of 120 different subjects was used. Genome-wide SNP genotypes for about 55% of the roughly 670 donors were used in a later genetic analysis, which treated that subset as a discovery cohort. The study profiled the T cell repertoires of 550 to 700 subjects by immunosequencing and related them to cytomegalovirus serostatus. The aim of the study was to test whether cataloging public T cell receptors could identify signatures of past pathogen exposure. Rather than using new phenotypic data, the later analysis identified candidate immune exposures from TCR beta sequences and from how often those sequences occurred across donors. To predict cytomegalovirus infection status, the study brought together high-throughput TCR immunosequencing, statistical association of individual TCRs with disease status, and machine learning. Among the approximately 430 genotyped donors, about 83% belonged to the genetic ancestry cluster associated with self-reported Caucasian donors. A later analysis re-analyzed previously published TCR beta repertoires from roughly 600 donors and added high-resolution HLA genotyping to study TCR occurrence patterns. Every discovery cohort repertoire had been produced on one sequencing platform.

CDR1 and CDR2 are drawn from the germline V gene: SGHTA, FQGTGA. The CDR3 contains 15 residues, cysteine and phenylalanine counted. The read is trimmed to its CDR3 DNA, 45 bases read in frame from base 1. For this chain, trimming is 5 bases at the V end and 6 bases at the J end, and the number of junction bases without a gene match is 7. Library preparation was by the immunoSEQ multiplex PCR assay. A mixture of 60 forward primers for TCR Vbeta segments and 13 reverse primers for TCR Jbeta segments was used in the multiplex PCR. The CDR3 region of rearranged TCR beta genes was amplified from genomic DNA with a multiplex PCR assay. Amplified TCR beta libraries were sequenced as 87-base-pair reads on the Illumina HiSeq System. The original methods were these. A later analysis counted tens of millions of unique TCR beta chains across the 666 repertoires, and 10 million to 12 million of these chains were shared by at least two donors. To remove PCR and sequencing errors, raw reads were error-corrected and collapsed into unique sequences using a nearest-neighbor algorithm that merged closely related sequences. To assign V, D and J gene segments, CDR3 sequences were aligned to IMGT reference sequences. For a sequence to be retained, a match of at least six nucleotides was required to both a V gene segment and a J gene segment. A rearrangement was called productive if the CDR3 had no stop codons and remained in frame with V and J, and every other rearrangement was called non-productive. CDR3 was defined by IMGT convention, running from the second conserved V-encoded cysteine to the conserved J-encoded phenylalanine. Sequences without an unambiguous match to a single V gene segment were excluded from the earlier analysis of 450 to 750 of the donors. In an earlier analysis of approximately 550 of the donors, V segments were called functional above 56.7% productive rearrangements and were called segregating when the between-donor standard deviation exceeded 5%. To diagnose cytomegalovirus status from the catalog of TCR beta chain sequences, a statistical classification framework was built. In a later analysis, TCR nucleotide sequences were compared against IMGT/GENE-DB human TR gene sequences so that V and J genes could be assigned. In a later analysis, CDR3 sequences and most-parsimonious VDJ recombination scenarios were assigned using the TCRdist pipeline. In a later analysis, every TCR beta chain was defined by the combination of its CDR3 amino acid sequence and its V-gene family, and reads without a unique V-gene family were dropped. To address suspected cross-contamination and a sequencing artifact, a later analysis removed over 500 highly shared, low-generation-probability nucleotide sequences. For each public chain, a later analysis derived a clonal expansion index from normalized ranks of inferred template counts within each repertoire. A later analysis computed generation probabilities with a VDJ recombination model fitted to out-of-frame rearrangements, and checked the results against IGoR. In a later analysis, TCR-TCR, TCR-HLA and TCR-CMV co-occurrence was scored with hypergeometric tests, and a repertoire-size bias correction was applied to TCR pairs. False discovery rates were estimated in a later analysis by permuting HLA or CMV assignments 20 times. In a later analysis, co-occurring TCRs were grouped using DBSCAN, with TCRdist sequence similarity added in when clustering inside HLA-allele-positive subsets. Co-occurrence clustering excluded repertoires with fewer than 30,000 or more than 120,000 public chains, plus five with anomalous nucleotide sharing. TCRdb stores this immuneACCESS table with in-frame sequences only. Part of the clones is absent; in the studies checked, under half of the shortfall reflects unresolved V genes, and no reason is known for the rest. Clonal size and the V and J genes are those of that table, whereas D and trimming came from the DNA. The sample's table lists a count of tens of thousands of clones. The ten largest clones add up to about 1.8% of the sample.

The cohort consisted of hundreds of healthy bone marrow donors. At the time of sampling, all cohort members were nominally healthy, though unrecorded immune exposures were likely present. The donor tested CMV seronegative and was one of the 352 seronegative cohort members. Each donor provided a peripheral blood sample, and peripheral blood mononuclear cells were used for TCR beta sequencing. The Qiagen DNeasy Blood Extraction Kit was used to extract genomic DNA from the blood cell samples. As concerns this clone: Its cognate antigen has yet to be identified.

The paper's findings and limits, for the study overall: In a later analysis, several top co-occurrence clusters were reported to appear linked to parvovirus B19, influenza, CMV and Epstein-Barr virus. A few of the identified cytomegalovirus-associated TCR beta chains were confirmed in vitro to be specific for cytomegalovirus antigens. When HLA alleles, especially DR and DQ, strongly co-occurred, TCR associations were difficult to assign to individual alleles. A later analysis found that HLA-associated TCR beta chains were more clonally expanded and had lower generation probabilities than equally common non-associated chains. Seventeen rarely observed V segments, including chromosome 9 orphons, were excluded from the earlier analysis of about 600 of the donors because counts were too low. Most TCR sequences were observed very rarely across donors, whereas some public TCRs were present in many individuals. Some IMGT-functional V segments, including TRBV6-2 and TRBV6-3, could not be told apart with the 87-base-pair reads, so those segments were excluded. In a later genetic analysis, a missense DCLRE1C variant was associated with V-gene and J-gene trimming of TCR beta chains, and the association was replicated in an independent cohort. HLA typing was unavailable for some donors at each locus, so association tests used only the typed subset. The sequencing pipeline was judged likely to have produced a cluster of highly shared sequence variants as a technical artifact. According to the authors, the approach could potentially be generalized to other disease states and immunological phenotypes. Compared with the roughly 670-donor mean, donors in an Asian-associated ancestry cluster had fewer N-insertions in productive TCRs, according to a later genetic analysis. Broadly in line with IMGT annotations, most TCR beta V segments showed up in productive rearrangements about 90% or about 30% of the time in an earlier analysis of approximately 600 of the donors. The classifier was reported to diagnose cytomegalovirus status with high specificity and sensitivity in both the original and validation cohorts. A later analysis found that TCR association rates varied across HLA loci, with DRB1 alleles showing the most associated TCRs and HLA-C alleles the fewest. Sequencing depth was assumed to be roughly uniform across donors in the presence/absence analyses, though that assumption may not hold. In this cohort, only TCR beta chains were sequenced, and detectable features were limited by the absence of alpha or paired-chain data. Correlated functional status among segregating V segments might be attributable to linkage disequilibrium, but an unknown experimental factor could not be ruled out. Immune exposure information for the cohort was limited to CMV serostatus. The study gave a list of about 150 TCR beta chains associated with cytomegalovirus. Most CMV-associated TCR beta chains appeared to be HLA-restricted in a later analysis, and the HLA associations seemed to be driven largely by CMV exposure. A further reported finding was that TCR beta sequences accurately predicted the HLA-A and HLA-B alleles for most subjects in the first cohort. A later analysis associated 16,951 TCR beta sequences with specific HLA alleles at a false discovery rate of 0.05.

The receptor was isolated from a woman aged 25 to 39 in good health and CMV-seronegative. The sample comprised PBMCs. The rearranged chain carries TRBV7-3 and TRBJ2-3; 11 middle bases align to TRBD2. The DNA sequence is as follows: TGTGCCAGCAGCATTAGCGGGAGGGCCGGGGATACGCAGTATTTT. Protein translation: CASSISGRAGDTQYF.